These T cell receptor beta chains were read from a single sample in a study of T cell responses to AZD1222 COVID-19 vaccine. Clones were sequenced by immunoSEQ multiplex PCR, and TCRdb holds only the in-frame ones, with some missing. The table has about 110,000 clones, more than 75% seen once. Sequencing used peripheral blood, obtained 28 days after the second AZD1222 dose. Source of these receptors: an adult who received the AZD1222 COVID-19 vaccine. Each CDR3 is given with its conserved first and last residue. The D gene is left open where the match is weak. Size is omitted from some rows. Given values are once, few, many or a class for expanded clones.

TRBV5-1	.	TRBJ2-3	.	CASSLGHITDTQYF	TGCGCCAGCAGCTTAGGACACATCACAGATACGCAGTATTTT
TRBV28	.	TRBJ2-3	.	CASSREPFRWLQYF	TGTGCCAGCAGCCGGGAGCCCTTCCGCTGGCTGCAGTATTTT
TRBV21-1	.	TRBJ1-1	.	CASSKEQANTEAFF	TGTGCCAGCAGCAAAGAACAGGCGAACACTGAAGCTTTCTTT
TRBV27	few	TRBJ1-1	.	CASSLRREAEAFF	TGTGCCAGCAGTTTAAGGAGGGAGGCAGAAGCTTTCTTT
TRBV24-1	once	TRBJ2-5	.	CATSEHGGAQETQYF	TGTGCCACCAGTGAACATGGGGGCGCCCAAGAGACCCAGTACTTC
TRBV29-1	once	TRBJ1-1	.	CSSGRLNTEAFF	TGCAGCTCTGGACGACTGAACACTGAAGCTTTCTTT
TRBV7-8	.	TRBJ1-4	.	CASSHRIGFSGEKLFF	TGTGCCAGCAGTCACAGAATCGGCTTTTCCGGTGAAAAACTGTTTTTT
TRBV7-8	.	TRBJ1-3	.	CASSLVLSEGSGNTIYF	TGTGCCAGCAGCTTAGTACTTTCGGAGGGCTCTGGAAACACCATATATTTT
TRBV27	few	TRBJ2-3	TRBD1	CASRDRGLRTDTQYF	TGTGCCAGCAGGGACAGGGGGTTACGCACAGATACGCAGTATTTT
TRBV9	.	TRBJ2-1	.	CASTTYGTLVDEQFF	TGTGCCAGCACAACTTATGGGACTCTGGTTGATGAGCAGTTCTTC
TRBV5-1	.	TRBJ1-5	.	CASAERHWDQPQHF	TGCGCCAGCGCGGAACGACACTGGGATCAGCCCCAGCATTTT
TRBV5-1	.	TRBJ1-4	.	CASRPGTTTNEKLFF	TGCGCCAGCAGACCCGGGACGACAACTAATGAAAAACTGTTTTTT
TRBV24-1	.	TRBJ1-4	.	CATSDGGTNEKLFF	TGTGCCACCAGTGACGGGGGGACTAATGAAAAACTGTTTTTT